The 2 T cell receptor beta chains below all came from one sample that was sequenced in a study of CD8+CD57+ T cells in acquired aplastic anemia. The template used for profiling TCR beta VDJ and CDR3 was genomic DNA. TCRdb called the reads again in MiXCR, with one record for every CDR3 protein. The sample records 75,000 to 80,000 distinct CDR3 sequences, just over 70% being singletons. For sequencing, patients were chosen who had shown expansion of CD8+CD57+ cells by flow cytometry. Material for sequencing was sorted CD4+, CD8+, or CD8+CD57+ T cells (not recorded which) from PBMCs. The receptors here all came from a human donor with aplastic anemia.

The chain joins TRBV9 to TRBJ1-2; possible D gene TRBD1, 6 bases. This CDR3 has 14 residues. V was clipped by 2 bases and J by 2 bases, with 10 bases between them. Germline V gives CDR1 SGDLS, CDR2 YYNGEE. DNA for the CDR3: TGTGCCAGCAGCGTGATAGGGGGGAACTATGGCTACACCTTC. Amino acid sequence: CASSVIGGNYGYTF.

This clonotype was found once. The chain is built from TRBV7-9 and TRBJ1-1; unclear D gene. The CDR3 spans 14 residues. V lost 1 base and J 1 base, leaving 7 bases between the germline ends. Germline CDR1 reads SEHNR; CDR2 reads FQNEAQ (reference sequence). The CDR3 coding sequence is TGTGCCAGCAGCTTAGTATCCGCGAACACTGAAGCTTTCTTT. This codes for CASSLVSANTEAFF.